This T cell receptor (beta chain) stems from a study of OX40 agonist ivuxolimab in advanced cancers. The protocol was immunoSEQ multiplex PCR, while the TCRdb copy is restricted to in-frame clones and leaves out a portion. The repertoire includes about 46,000 clones, 91% of them detected once, and 4.9% sits in the top ten. V shed 4 bases and J shed 2 bases, with 21 bases lying between them. The CDR3 spans 18 residues. Germline-derived CDR1 and CDR2 are SEHNR and FQNEAQ (reference sequence). The sequence was collected from an adult with an advanced solid tumor such as melanoma, head and neck, liver or kidney cancer. Material: CD4+ or CD8+ T cells sorted from blood, obtained in a trial of the OX40 agonist ivuxolimab. V gene TRBV7-9 combines with J gene TRBJ2-1; unclear D gene. In DNA form, the CDR3 reads TGTGCCAGCAGCTCTGGTGTGAGCCTAAAACGAACCTACAATGAGCAGTTCTTC. Translating gives CASSSGVSLKRTYNEQFF.